Shown below are 11 T cell receptor beta chains from a single sample sequenced in a study of radiotherapy plus CTLA-4 blockade in lung cancer. Generated by immunoSEQ multiplex PCR, the TCRdb table keeps only in-frame clones and is missing some. This table has some 100,000 clones, 75% to 80% appearing once. The source material was peripheral blood, sampled from a patient treated with radiotherapy plus ipilimumab. These receptors came from a human donor with non-small cell lung cancer who had a partial response to radiotherapy plus ipilimumab.

The chain links TRBV6-6 to TRBJ2-3; 12 bases line up with TRBD2. The CDR3 extends over 16 amino acids. Germline V gives CDR1 MNHNY, CDR2 SVGAGI (reference sequence). With 0 bases clipped from V and 6 bases from J, the junction kept 4 bases outside the gene matches. CDR3 nucleotide sequence: TGTGCCAGCAGTTACTCTTCTAGCGGGAGGGGGGATACGCAGTATTTT. This encodes CASSYSSSGRGDTQYF.

This rearrangement joins TRBV28 to TRBJ1-1, with D perhaps TRBD1 (5 bases). The CDR3 extends over 12 amino acids. Trimming took off 7 bases at V and 10 bases at J, with 16 bases between the two ends. Germline CDR1 is MDHEN and CDR2 is SYDVKM. The CDR3 DNA reads TGTGCCAGCACCCCCTCGGGACTTCGAGCTTTCTTT. Its translation is CASTPSGLRAFF.

The chain carries TRBV27 and TRBJ2-7; 8 positions agree with TRBD1. Unmatched junction bases numbered 10, after V lost 6 bases and J lost 3 bases. Germline-derived CDR1 and CDR2 are MNHEY and SMNVEV (reference sequence). The CDR3 is 15 residues long. CDR3 amino acids: CASSLRTGISYEQYF. CDR3 nucleotide sequence: TGTGCCAGCAGCCTACGGACAGGGATAAGCTACGAGCAGTACTTC.

This clone was seen a handful of times. The genes are TRBV19 and TRBJ1-5; D is possibly TRBD1 (6 bases). Trimming shortened V by 6 bases and J by 7 bases, and 16 bases separated the two germline ends. The CDR3 contains 14 residues. Germline V gene lookup returns CDR1 LNHDA and CDR2 SQIVND (reference sequence). The CDR3 DNA reads TGTGCCAGTAGCCCTGGGACATCAGGGCAGCCCCAGCATTTT. Translated: CASSPGTSGQPQHF.

This chain joins TRBV5-5 and TRBJ2-7; 7 positions agree with TRBD2. CDR3 length: 15 amino acids. The germline CDR1 and CDR2 sequences are SGHKS and YYEKEE (reference sequence). Unmatched junction bases numbered 9, after V lost 4 bases and J lost 2 bases. The CDR3 sequence: CASSRPLAKTYEQYF. For the CDR3, the DNA is TGTGCCAGCAGCCGACCACTAGCGAAGACCTACGAGCAGTACTTC.

CDR3 amino acids: CASSNRDRAYEQYV. Written as DNA, the CDR3 is TGTGCCAGCAGTAACCGGGACAGGGCCTACGAGCAGTACGTC. The chain combines TRBV28 with TRBJ2-7, with TRBD1 matching over 9 bases. V was pared by 5 bases and J by 2 bases, with 4 bases of the junction left unmatched. The CDR3 loop spans 14 amino acids. Germline CDR1 and CDR2: MDHEN and SYDVKM.

The V gene is TRBV4-3, the J gene TRBJ2-3; 10 bases are a match to TRBD2. Looked up from germline, CDR1 is LGHNA and CDR2 is YSLEER. The CDR3 contains 17 residues. V gave up 0 bases and J gave up 5 bases; unmatched junction bases: 8. CDR3 sequence: CASSQEASGRAGDTQYF. The DNA for the CDR3 is TGCGCCAGCAGCCAAGAGGCAAGCGGGAGGGCCGGAGATACGCAGTATTTT.

The CDR3 DNA reads TGTGCCAGCAGCCTCGCTCTCCCTTCGGTCTACAATGAGCAGTTCTTC. It is translated as CASSLALPSVYNEQFF. The gene calls are TRBV27 and TRBJ2-1; the D is unclear. V was shortened by 6 bases and J by 3 bases, with 18 bases between the two germline ends. The germline gives CDR1 MNHEY, CDR2 SMNVEV (reference sequence). This CDR3 comprises 16 residues.

V is TRBV11-2 and J is TRBJ2-1, with a weak D call TRBD2 (7 bases). This CDR3 comprises 15 residues. Looked up from germline, CDR1 is SGHAT and CDR2 is FQNNGV. V was cut by 4 bases and J by 9 bases, with 19 bases left in between. As DNA, the CDR3 is TGTGCCAGCAGCTCCCTAGGGGGAGGGCCTGCTGAGCAGTTCTTC. This sequence encodes CASSSLGGGPAEQFF.

The rearrangement joins TRBV27 to TRBJ1-4, with unresolved D. The CDR3 covers 15 residues. V was clipped by 6 bases and J by 8 bases, with 19 bases between them. Germline CDR1 and CDR2: MNHEY and SMNVEV (reference sequence). This CDR3 is CASSQVLRQWEKLFF. The DNA for the CDR3 is TGTGCCAGCAGCCAGGTACTTCGGCAGTGGGAAAAACTGTTTTTT.

This clone was seen just once. The chain carries TRBV5-5 and TRBJ2-1; TRBD2 matches at 9 bases. Germline V gene data show CDR1 as SGHKS and CDR2 as YYEKEE (reference sequence). V shed 0 bases and J 4 bases; nucleotides not matched to a gene: 5. The CDR3 length is 16 residues. The CDR3 spells CASSLGGRAYYNEQFF. CDR3 in DNA: TGTGCCAGCAGCTTGGGCGGGAGGGCTTATTACAATGAGCAGTTCTTC.